This TCR beta chain came from a study of T cells after posttransplantation cyclophosphamide. The CDR3 is 17 amino acids. V lost 2 bases, J lost 5 bases, and 11 bases stayed unmatched. Looked up from germline, CDR1 is SGHNT and CDR2 is YYREEE (reference sequence). Sequenced by immunoSEQ multiplex PCR; TCRdb stores in-frame clones only, minus some. This sample carries 30,000 to 40,000 clones, none of them present only once. In its sample, this clone was seen many times. This sequence joins TRBV5-4 and TRBJ2-5; 11 bases match TRBD1. This TCR was recovered from a middle-aged man in good health, CMV-negative, and a related stem cell transplant donor. The specimen was PBMCs. The CDR3 loop reads CASSFKPGQGGGETQYF. The CDR3 bases are TGTGCCAGCAGCTTCAAGCCGGGACAGGGGGGCGGCGAGACCCAGTACTTC.